Shown below are 13 T cell receptor beta chains from a single sample sequenced in a study of cytomegalovirus exposure and HLA in healthy donors. The primer mix had 60 Vbeta and 13 Jbeta primers. The assay was immunoSEQ multiplex PCR, and TCRdb's table has in-frame clones only and misses some. This sample has 50,000 or so clones, with approximately 67% found just once. Specimen: PBMCs. Receptor source: a young man in good health and CMV-seronegative.

The chain carries TRBV11-2 and TRBJ2-7, with 11 bases aligning to TRBD1. V was pared by 4 bases and J by 3 bases, with 5 bases of the junction left unmatched. From germline, CDR1 is SGHAT and CDR2 FQNNGV. The CDR3 is made up of 15 amino acids. The chain's CDR3 is CASSSSGTGGYEQYF. In DNA form, the CDR3 reads TGTGCCAGCAGCTCGTCCGGGACAGGGGGCTACGAGCAGTACTTC.

V usage is TRBV4-1 and J usage is TRBJ2-7; perhaps TRBD2 as D (6 bases). V lost 3 bases and J lost 0, with 12 bases in between. The CDR3 runs 15 residues. Germline CDR1 MGHRA, CDR2 YSYEKL. CDR3 region: CASSQMASDSYEQYF. The CDR3 DNA is TGCGCCAGCAGCCAGATGGCTAGCGACTCCTACGAGCAGTACTTC.

Note on this clone: Within the sample, other DNA sequences also encode this same CDR3. The chain is built from TRBV7-9 and TRBJ2-1; TRBD2 aligns across 8 bases. The CDR3 is 14 residues long. J was trimmed by 7 bases and V by 3 bases; bases with no gene match: 5. The germline V gene has CDR1 SEHNR and CDR2 FQNEAQ (reference sequence). For the CDR3, the DNA is TGTGCCAGCAGCTTCGGGACTAGTGGGAATGAGCAGTTCTTC. Residues: CASSFGTSGNEQFF. Full variable domain (remainder filled in from reference TRBV7-9 and TRBJ2-1): DTGVSQNPRHKITKRGQNVTFRCDPISEHNRLYWYRQTLGQGPEFLTYFQNEAQLEKSRLLSDRFSAERPKGSFSTLEIQRTEQGDSAMYLCASSFGTSGNEQFFGPGTRLTVL.

To note about this clone: The conserved closing phenylalanine or tryptophan is absent in this CDR3, likely reflecting a read error. The chain recombines TRBV6-5 with TRBJ1-2; D is ambiguous. This CDR3 has 15 residues. Between the trimmed V and J ends, which lost 2 bases and 8 bases, there was a span of 18 bases. From germline, CDR1 is MNHEY and CDR2 SVGAGI. The CDR3 is CASSYLPPRGEGYTV. CDR3 coding DNA: TGTGCCAGCAGTTACCTCCCCCCGCGGGGAGAAGGCTACACCGTC.

CDR3: CASNLGQGLEQYF. In DNA form, the CDR3 reads TGTGCCAGCAACCTGGGACAGGGGCTCGAGCAGTACTTC. The genes are TRBV27 and TRBJ2-7, with TRBD1 identical over 10 bases. V lost 7 bases, J lost 6 bases, and 6 bases stayed unmatched. CDR3 length: 13 residues. Germline assignment: CDR1 MNHEY and CDR2 SMNVEV (reference sequence).

The DNA for the CDR3 is TGTGCCAGCAGCTTGGGCGGGAGCGCCAAAAACATTCAGTACTTC. Residues: CASSLGGSAKNIQYF. This sequence joins TRBV13 and TRBJ2-4; TRBD2 agrees at 7 bases. The germline CDR1 and CDR2 sequences are PRHDT and FYEKMQ (reference sequence). Unmatched junction bases numbered 3, after V lost 3 bases and J lost 1 base. This CDR3 is built from 15 residues. Full variable domain (missing parts from reference TRBV13 and TRBJ2-4): AAGVIQSPRHLIKEKRETATLKCYPIPRHDTVYWYQQGPGQDPQFLISFYEKMQSDKGSIPDRFSAQQFSDYHSELNMSSLELGDSALYFCASSLGGSAKNIQYFGAGTRLSVL.

The chain links TRBV5-1 to TRBJ1-2; 7 positions agree with TRBD1. J gave up 4 bases and V 1 base, and 7 bases lay outside the gene matches. CDR3 length: 15 residues. The germline CDR1 and CDR2 sequences are SGHRS and YFSETQ. CDR3: CASSLRSGGSYGYTF. CDR3 in DNA: TGCGCCAGCAGCTTGCGGTCAGGGGGATCCTATGGCTACACCTTC.

V and J are TRBV5-1 and TRBJ2-2; tentatively, D is TRBD2 (6 bases). CDR1 and CDR2 (germline): SGHRS, YFSETQ. This CDR3 has 14 residues. The germline V and J ends were trimmed by 5 bases and 1 base, with 9 bases remaining between them. The CDR3 DNA sequence: TGCGCCAGCAGAAGGGACTTGAACACCGGGGAGCTGTTTTTT. This gives the protein CASRRDLNTGELFF.

In its sample, this clone is medium-sized. V usage is TRBV5-1 and J usage is TRBJ2-4; 7 nucleotides match TRBD2. J was trimmed by 9 bases and V by 0 bases; bases with no gene match: 9. Germline CDR1 and CDR2: SGHRS and YFSETQ. The CDR3 length is 15 residues. CDR3 nucleotide sequence: TGCGCCAGCAGCTTGGGGGACTACCAGCAGGGCATTCAGTACTTC. It specifies CASSLGDYQQGIQYF.

The genes are TRBV27 and TRBJ2-7; 13 nucleotides agree with TRBD2. The ends lost 4 bases at V and 2 bases at J; junction bases unmatched: 5. Germline CDR1 MNHEY, CDR2 SMNVEV (reference sequence). This CDR3 has 16 amino acids. CDR3 bases: TGTGCCAGCAGTTACTCGGGGACTAGCGGGACCTACGAGCAGTACTTC. This gives the protein CASSYSGTSGTYEQYF.

The V and J genes are TRBV15 and TRBJ2-3; D not certain. Between the trimmed V and J ends, which lost 0 bases and 4 bases, there was a span of 14 bases. This CDR3 is built from 16 residues. In germline, CDR1 is LNHNV, CDR2 YYDKDF (reference sequence). CDR3 DNA sequence: TGTGCCACCAGCAGAGACCCACAGAAAACTTCAGATACGCAGTATTTT. Translation: CATSRDPQKTSDTQYF.

This clone was seen only once. This chain joins TRBV27 and TRBJ2-7; a weak D match, TRBD2 (6 bases). In germline, CDR1 is MNHEY, CDR2 SMNVEV (reference sequence). This CDR3 contains 15 residues. With 2 bases removed from V and 3 bases from J, the gap between germline ends came to 14 bases. CDR3 nucleotide sequence: TGTGCCAGCAGTTTAGTCCGGGGCGGGATCTACGAGCAGTACTTC. Its protein product is CASSLVRGGIYEQYF.

This clone was picked up one time. This chain joins TRBV21-1 and TRBJ2-7; TRBD2 reflects the table's D call only, with no check against the DNA. TRBV21-1 has pseudogene status. CDR3 length: 15 residues. CDR3 amino acids: CASSNGGARRGEQYF. CDR3 in DNA: TGTGCCAGCAGCAACGGAGGGGCCAGAAGGGGCGAGCAGTACTTC.